These T cell receptor beta chains were read from a single sample in a study of blood T cell repertoires in COVID-19. Sequencing was performed with immunoSEQ multiplex PCR; in TCRdb, only in-frame clones are kept and a portion is missing. The data show more than 110,000 clones, with roughly 80% seen just once and under 2% held by the top ten. Material: PBMCs or T cells enriched from blood (not recorded which). The receptors originated from a woman under 30 who had been exposed to COVID-19. CDR3s include the opening cysteine and the closing phenylalanine or tryptophan. The D gene is left open where the match is weak. Size is omitted from some rows. Given values are once, few, many or a class for expanded clones.

TRBV24-1,TRBJ2-3,TRBD1,-,CATSDRATDTQYF,TGTGCCACCTCTGACAGGGCCACAGATACGCAGTATTTT
TRBV24-1,TRBJ1-1,TRBD1,few,CATSPYRGETEAFF,TGTGCCACCAGTCCTTACAGGGGCGAAACTGAAGCTTTCTTT
TRBV20-1,TRBJ1-3,-,-,CSASGGNTIYF,TGCAGTGCTAGCGGGGGAAACACCATATATTTT
TRBV2,TRBJ2-1,TRBD2,-,CASRITSGRAGEQFF,TGTGCCAGCAGGATAACTAGCGGGAGGGCCGGGGAGCAGTTCTTC
TRBV6-5,TRBJ1-1,TRBD1,few,CASTQSSWTGVFF,TGTGCCAGCACCCAATCGTCCTGGACAGGGGTTTTCTTT
TRBV28,TRBJ2-7,-,-,CASTSGSYEQYF,TGTGCCAGCACAAGCGGTTCCTACGAGCAGTACTTC
TRBV3-1/TRBV3-2,TRBJ1-2,TRBD1,-,CASSQGGTGLYGYTF,TGTGCCAGCAGCCAAGGTGGGACAGGACTCTATGGCTACACCTTC
TRBV5-8,TRBJ1-2,TRBD1,-,CASSLRKQGVEGYTF,TGTGCCAGCAGCTTGCGAAAACAGGGGGTAGAGGGCTACACCTTC
TRBV4-1,TRBJ2-7,TRBD2,-,CASSQDSSGWNYEQYF,TGCGCCAGCAGCCAAGATTCTAGCGGGTGGAATTACGAGCAGTACTTC
TRBV30,TRBJ1-4,TRBD1,-,CAWSPFRGVSEKLFF,TGTGCCTGGAGCCCCTTCAGGGGGGTGAGTGAAAAACTGTTTTTT
TRBV29-1,TRBJ1-2,-,-,CSVEAGSLGYTF,TGCAGCGTTGAGGCGGGGTCTCTTGGCTACACCTTC
TRBV20-1,TRBJ2-7,TRBD1,-,CSASGTGTIMAYEQYF,TGCAGTGCTAGTGGGACAGGCACAATTATGGCCTACGAGCAGTACTTC
TRBV7-2,TRBJ1-3,TRBD1,-,CASSLGVRTGTGNTIYF,TGTGCCAGCAGCTTAGGTGTTCGGACAGGGACTGGAAACACCATATATTTT
TRBV6-2/TRBV6-3,TRBJ1-2,TRBD1,-,CASRHFPGQGADSGYTF,TGTGCCAGCCGTCACTTCCCGGGACAGGGGGCCGACTCTGGCTACACCTTC
TRBV5-1,TRBJ2-1,TRBD2,-,CASSLYWTSGGDEEQFF,TGCGCCAGCAGCTTATACTGGACTAGCGGGGGGGATGAGGAGCAGTTCTTC
TRBV3-1/TRBV3-2,TRBJ2-1,-,-,CASSQQTVLRDEQFF,TGTGCCAGCAGCCAACAAACCGTCCTCCGCGATGAGCAGTTCTTC
TRBV27,TRBJ2-7,TRBD1,-,CASSVDRGYEQYF,TGTGCCAGCAGTGTCGACAGGGGCTACGAGCAGTACTTC
TRBV5-1,TRBJ2-3,TRBD2,-,CASSPGLATDTQYF,TGCGCCAGCAGCCCCGGACTAGCCACAGATACGCAGTATTTT
TRBV24-1,TRBJ2-1,TRBD1,-,CATAPGQRYNEQFF,TGTGCCACTGCTCCGGGACAGAGATACAATGAGCAGTTCTTC
TRBV7-8,TRBJ2-7,-,-,CASSLGRLAYF,TGTGCCAGCAGCTTAGGAAGACTGGCGTACTTC
TRBV5-6,TRBJ1-6,TRBD1,-,CASTGTGQGVSPLHF,TGTGCCAGCACGGGAACGGGACAGGGGGTCTCACCCCTCCACTTT
TRBV7-3,TRBJ2-7,-,-,CASSLNSGGSYEQYF,TGTGCCAGCAGCTTAAACTCAGGCGGGTCCTACGAGCAGTACTTC
TRBV27,TRBJ1-1,TRBD1,-,CASGQGGFMNTEAFF,TGTGCCAGCGGACAGGGGGGCTTCATGAACACTGAAGCTTTCTTT
TRBV19,TRBJ1-6,-,-,CASSNGAVSSPLHF,TGTGCCAGTAGTAATGGGGCGGTTTCCTCACCCCTCCACTTT
TRBV6-2/TRBV6-3,TRBJ1-5,-,-,CASSILNNQPQHF,TGTGCCAGCAGTATACTCAATAATCAGCCCCAGCATTTT
TRBV30,TRBJ1-1,TRBD1,once,CASDRAENTEAFF,TGTGCCTCGGACAGGGCGGAGAACACTGAAGCTTTCTTT
TRBV7-9,TRBJ2-3,-,-,CASSLAWTGEDTQYF,TGTGCCAGCAGCTTAGCGTGGACTGGAGAAGATACGCAGTATTTT
TRBV5-4,TRBJ2-7,-,-,CASSLAASPDEQYF,TGTGCCAGCAGCTTGGCGGCTAGTCCCGACGAGCAGTACTTC